The following is a T cell receptor beta chain sequence with its context. Which antigen it targets is not known. Base-call qualities are not available, and no considerably larger clone is one nucleotide away. These data are taken from a study of PD-1 blockade in classical Hodgkin lymphoma (dated by TCRdb to 2018 to 2021). General notes on the study: Nivolumab dosing was 3 mg/kg intravenously every 2 weeks, continuing until either disease progression or unacceptable toxicity. To define a peripheral blood immune signature of response to PD-1 blockade in classical Hodgkin lymphoma, the study combined TCR beta sequencing with CyTOF.

Genomic DNA was extracted with the Qiagen DNeasy kit from unsorted PBMCs and from negatively selected CD4+ and CD8+ fractions. TCR beta CDR3 regions were amplified by immunoSEQ multiplex PCR using primers annealing to V and J segments. A synthetic immune receptor repertoire was used to minimize amplification bias, and remaining bias was computationally removed after sequencing. In the paper's pipeline: Repertoire diversity was quantified as the Shannon entropy index using custom Python scripts. Unsorted, CD4+ and CD8+ repertoires were analyzed separately, except in combined analyses where CD4+ and CD8+ sequences were merged in silico. Clonal expansion was defined as at least a 2-fold frequency increase after treatment relative to C1D1, with a pseudocount of 0.5 for undetected baseline clones. Clones with 0 or 1 copy at C1D1 were defined as singleton clones, while clones with 2 or more copies were defined as non-singleton clones. Clones expanded in unsorted samples were assigned a CD4+, CD8+ or unknown annotation through matching of protein sequences in sorted samples from the same patient. Wilcoxon tests on paired samples were used to test diversity changes from C1D1 to C4D1. TCRdb took over this immuneACCESS table, retaining in-frame rearrangements with V and J assigned. Such tables are incomplete; in checked studies, under half of the missing clones stem from an unresolved V gene, and the remainder is unexplained. The V and J calls and the clone size are those of that table, but D and trimming were determined from the DNA. The sample includes 31,000 or so clones, with around 68% observed a single time. Jointly, the top ten make up roughly 4% of the sample.

Study-level results and caveats: Only a single clinical trial cohort was studied, and what caused the repertoire differences, possibly disease activity or prior therapy, remained undefined. Lower diversity was observed in patients in whom nivolumab was started less than 1 year after ASCT, and these patients were excluded from later analyses so that confounding by immune reconstitution would be avoided. A significant rise by C4D1 was seen in CD4+ but not CD8+ TCR diversity (p=0.0027 vs p=0.16), with the rise being most apparent in complete responders (p=0.02). Baseline diversity similar to that of newly diagnosed patients was observed in trial patients achieving complete response, whereas significantly lower diversity was observed in partial responders and progressors. Baseline TCR diversity was reported as lower in newly diagnosed patients than in healthy donors, and lower still in relapsed/refractory patients.

What this sample's time point label stands for: cycle 4 day 1 (C4D1), after 6 weeks of nivolumab. Relapse after autologous stem cell transplantation had occurred in all trial patients, and cohorts A, B and C were distinguished by prior brentuximab vedotin exposure. The trial cohort included 45 to 65 patients with relapsed/refractory classical Hodgkin lymphoma, and each patient had a best overall response of complete response, partial response or progressive disease. Trial patients were treated with single-agent nivolumab in the multi-cohort phase II CheckMate 205 trial. An independent review committee assessed best overall response by applying the 2007 International Working Group response criteria. Trial PBMCs were collected just before the start of nivolumab (C1D1) and during therapy at cycle 2 day 1 and cycle 4 day 1. After peripheral blood was drawn into 8 mL Vacutainer Cell Preparation Tubes, PBMCs were isolated by centrifugation and then cryopreserved.

In the germline V gene (reference sequence), CDR1 corresponds to GTSNPN and CDR2 to SVGIG. The CDR3 sequence holds 14 residues, the cysteine and phenylalanine included. This entry keeps only the CDR3 DNA: 42 bases, framed from base 1. Trimming removed 1 base from V and 2 bases from J; the gene matches leave 4 bases unexplained. This TCR derives from a human donor with classical Hodgkin lymphoma. The chain is made from TRBV30 and TRBJ2-7; TRBD2 lines up with 8 middle nucleotides. The sample in question was peripheral blood mononuclear cells (PBMCs), obtained before the fourth cycle of nivolumab. The DNA sequence is given as TGTGCCTGGAGTGATGTAGCGGGGCCCTACGAGCAGTACTTC. Its protein reads: CAWSDVAGPYEQYF. When the CDR3 is completed using the reference TRBV30 and TRBJ2-7 genes on either side, the full variable domain is SQTIHQWPATLVQPVGSPLSLECTVEGTSNPNLYWYRQAAGRGLQLLFYSVGIGQISSEVPQNLSASRPQDRQFILSSKKLLLSDSGFYLCAWSDVAGPYEQYFGPGTRLTVT.